The entry below gives a single T cell receptor beta chain sequence along with its context. The data stem from a study of control samples from healthy donors and cancer patients. Assay: immunoSEQ multiplex PCR; the TCRdb copy retains only in-frame clones and omits some. The table records tens of thousands of clones, roughly 90% of them present only once. The CDR3 is made up of 15 amino acids. Germline CDR1 and CDR2: SGHDN and FVKESK. Trimming removed 4 bases from V and 7 bases from J; junction bases left unmatched: 9. This TCR derives from a man aged 45-65 years in good health. The chain carries TRBV14 and TRBJ1-1, with TRBD1 matching over 10 bases. The specimen sequenced was blood. DNA of the CDR3: TGTGCCAGCAGCCGGTTGGACAGGGGGTACGGTGAAGCTTTCTTT. Its translation: CASSRLDRGYGEAFF.